This T cell receptor (beta chain) emerged from a study of cytomegalovirus exposure and HLA in healthy donors (dated by TCRdb to 2017 to 2019). Study-level background: An earlier analysis of some 600 of the donors reported around 280 Gb of sequence data and 117 million unique TCR beta sequences obtained from 180 million or so T cells. About 280 gigabases of sequencing data and approximately 92 million unique TCR sequences made up an early release that covered about 640 HLA-typed donors. The genetic ancestry cluster associated with self-reported Caucasian donors included 81% of the 398 genotyped donors. The study aimed to test whether signatures of past pathogen exposure could be identified by cataloging public T cell receptors. Using immunosequencing, the study profiled T cell repertoires from approximately 700 subjects and related those repertoires to cytomegalovirus serostatus. In addition to the first cohort of around 670 subjects, a separate validation cohort of 120 different subjects was used. To predict cytomegalovirus infection status, the study combined high-throughput TCR immunosequencing, statistical association of individual TCRs with disease status, and machine learning. A later analysis re-analyzed previously published TCR beta repertoires from 500 to 700 donors and added high-resolution HLA genotyping to study TCR occurrence patterns. Rather than using new phenotypic data, the later analysis identified candidate immune exposures from TCR beta sequences and from how often those sequences occurred across donors. An earlier analysis of roughly 600 of the donors used high-throughput TCR beta sequencing to judge whether each TCR beta V gene segment behaved as functional or pseudogenic. Donor age, sex, ethnicity and CMV serostatus were collected together with the repertoire data. A later genetic analysis used genome-wide SNP genotypes for about 65% of the roughly 700 donors, treating that subset as a discovery cohort. Every repertoire in the discovery cohort had been generated on one and the same sequencing platform. HLA typing included class I and class II loci at four-digit resolution. Typing coverage differed by locus: A, B, C, DRB1 and DQB1 were typed in about 620-630 donors, DQA1 in 522, DPA1 in some 570, and DPB1 in approximately 450. Five DR-DQ haplotypes were handled as single units for association and clustering because linkage in the cohort was strong. Among some 400 genotyped donors of the cohort, an average of about 220,000 unique TCR beta nucleotide sequences was sequenced per donor, of which about 19% were non-productive.

Receptor libraries were prepared by the immunoSEQ multiplex PCR assay. For the multiplex PCR, a mixture combining 60 forward primers for TCR Vbeta segments and 13 reverse primers for TCR Jbeta segments was used. Amplification of the CDR3 region of rearranged TCR beta genes was performed with a multiplex PCR assay on genomic DNA. The amplified TCR beta libraries were sequenced on the Illumina HiSeq System as 87-base-pair reads. The original methods were these. A later analysis tallied 80 million to 95 million unique TCR beta chains across the roughly 610 repertoires, and about 10 million of those chains were shared by two or more donors. A nearest-neighbor algorithm error-corrected the raw reads and collapsed the reads into unique sequences, merging closely related sequences to remove PCR and sequencing errors. V, D and J gene segments were assigned by aligning CDR3 sequences to IMGT reference sequences. For a sequence to be retained, a match of at least six nucleotides was required to both a V gene segment and a J gene segment. Rearrangements were classified as productive when the CDR3 lacked stop codons and remained in frame with V and J, and all other rearrangements were classified as non-productive. CDR3 was defined according to IMGT convention as the region running from the second conserved V-encoded cysteine to the conserved J-encoded phenylalanine. In an earlier analysis of just under 600 of the donors, sequences lacking an unambiguous match to a single V gene segment were excluded. An earlier analysis of a few hundred of the donors called V segments functional above 56.7% productive rearrangements and segregating when the between-donor standard deviation exceeded 5%. A statistical classification framework was developed to diagnose cytomegalovirus status using the catalog of TCR beta chain sequences. In a later analysis, V and J genes were assigned by comparing TCR nucleotide sequences against IMGT/GENE-DB human TR gene sequences. Using the TCRdist pipeline, a later analysis assigned CDR3 sequences along with most-parsimonious VDJ recombination scenarios. In a later analysis, each TCR beta chain was defined by its CDR3 amino acid sequence together with its V-gene family, and reads lacking a unique V-gene family were excluded. A later analysis removed 592 highly shared, low-generation-probability nucleotide sequences to deal with suspected cross-contamination and a sequencing artifact. For each public chain, a later analysis derived a clonal expansion index from normalized ranks of inferred template counts within each repertoire. Generation probabilities in a later analysis came from a VDJ recombination model fitted to out-of-frame rearrangements, and those results were checked against IGoR. Hypergeometric tests were used in a later analysis to score TCR-TCR, TCR-HLA and TCR-CMV co-occurrence, with a repertoire-size bias correction applied to the TCR pairs. In a later analysis, false discovery rates were estimated by permuting HLA or CMV assignments 20 times. A later analysis grouped co-occurring TCRs with DBSCAN, adding TCRdist sequence similarity when clustering within HLA-allele-positive subsets. Co-occurrence clustering excluded repertoires with fewer than 30,000 or more than 120,000 public chains, plus five with anomalous nucleotide sharing. This immuneACCESS table, as held by TCRdb, lists in-frame sequences with V and J called but not all clones. Of the missing ones, under half trace to an unresolved V gene in checked studies; the others have no known cause. That table gives V, J and clone size, and the DNA gave D and trimming. This sample comprises over 150,000 clones, 70% to 80% of them detected only once. The top ten hold roughly 13% of the sample.

Points on this clone: What antigen it recognizes has not been identified. Per-base qualities were not stored, and no clone one base away is much larger.

The germline V end is reduced by 3 bases and the J end by 0 bases; junction bases left unmatched: 8. The germline V gene sets CDR1 to KGHSH and CDR2 to LQKENI. Reading from cysteine to phenylalanine, the CDR3 counts 16 amino acids. Just CDR3 DNA is preserved here, 48 bases in frame from base 1. In total, more than 500 healthy bone marrow donors made up the cohort. Cohort members were all nominally healthy when sampled, although unrecorded immune exposures were likely present. The donor tested CMV seropositive and was one of the 289 seropositive cohort members. Every donor gave a peripheral blood sample, and the peripheral blood mononuclear cells from that sample were used for TCR beta sequencing. Genomic DNA extraction from the blood cell samples was performed with the Qiagen DNeasy Blood Extraction Kit. The research as a whole found: A further reported finding was that TCR beta sequences accurately predicted the HLA-A and HLA-B alleles for most subjects in the first cohort. A group of highly shared sequence variants was considered likely to be a technical artifact of the sequencing pipeline. Correlated functional status among segregating V segments might reflect linkage disequilibrium, but an unknown experimental factor could not be ruled out. When HLA alleles, especially DR and DQ, strongly co-occurred, TCR associations were difficult to assign to individual alleles. Several of the top co-occurrence clusters appeared to be linked to parvovirus B19, influenza, CMV and Epstein-Barr virus, according to a later analysis. Across donors, most TCR sequences were observed very rarely, whereas some public TCRs were present in many individuals. At a false discovery rate of 0.05, a later analysis linked some 17,000 TCR beta sequences to specific HLA alleles. Because counts were too low, approximately 15 rarely observed V segments, including chromosome 9 orphons, were excluded from the earlier analysis of some 540 of the donors. In a later genetic analysis, fewer N-insertions in productive TCRs were reported among donors in an Asian-associated ancestry cluster than the roughly 700-donor mean. In an earlier analysis of about 540 of the donors, most TCR beta V segments were observed in productive rearrangements about 87% or about 30% of the time, broadly matching IMGT annotations. According to a later analysis, most CMV-associated TCR beta chains appeared to be HLA-restricted, and the HLA associations seemed to be driven largely by CMV exposure. A few of the identified cytomegalovirus-associated TCR beta chains were confirmed in vitro to be specific for cytomegalovirus antigens. Because HLA typing was unavailable for some donors at each locus, only the typed subset was used in association tests. The classifier was reported to diagnose cytomegalovirus status with high specificity and sensitivity in both the original and validation cohorts. Compared with equally common non-associated chains, HLA-associated TCR beta chains in a later analysis were more clonally expanded and had lower generation probabilities. According to a later analysis, TCR association rates differed among HLA loci, with DRB1 alleles showing the most associated TCRs and HLA-C alleles showing the fewest. Immune exposure information for the cohort was limited to CMV serostatus. It was suggested by the authors that the approach could potentially be generalized to other disease states and immunological phenotypes. A total of fewer than 200 TCR beta chains were listed by the study as associated with cytomegalovirus. Some IMGT-functional V segments, including TRBV6-2 and TRBV6-3, could not be told apart with the 87-base-pair reads, so those segments were excluded. Roughly uniform sequencing depth across donors was assumed in presence/absence analyses, although this assumption may not hold. In a later genetic analysis, a missense DCLRE1C variant was associated with V-gene and J-gene trimming of TCR beta chains, and the association was replicated in an independent cohort. Only TCR beta chains were sequenced in this cohort, and the absence of alpha or paired-chain data limited detectable features.

Here the chain combines TRBV18 and TRBJ2-7, with 7 bases matching TRBD1. This receptor was taken from a man aged 25-45 years in good health and CMV-seropositive. Material for sequencing was PBMCs. The CDR3 sequence is CASSPYTGTDSYEQYF. The sequence in DNA is TGTGCCAGCTCACCCTATACCGGGACAGACTCCTACGAGCAGTACTTC.